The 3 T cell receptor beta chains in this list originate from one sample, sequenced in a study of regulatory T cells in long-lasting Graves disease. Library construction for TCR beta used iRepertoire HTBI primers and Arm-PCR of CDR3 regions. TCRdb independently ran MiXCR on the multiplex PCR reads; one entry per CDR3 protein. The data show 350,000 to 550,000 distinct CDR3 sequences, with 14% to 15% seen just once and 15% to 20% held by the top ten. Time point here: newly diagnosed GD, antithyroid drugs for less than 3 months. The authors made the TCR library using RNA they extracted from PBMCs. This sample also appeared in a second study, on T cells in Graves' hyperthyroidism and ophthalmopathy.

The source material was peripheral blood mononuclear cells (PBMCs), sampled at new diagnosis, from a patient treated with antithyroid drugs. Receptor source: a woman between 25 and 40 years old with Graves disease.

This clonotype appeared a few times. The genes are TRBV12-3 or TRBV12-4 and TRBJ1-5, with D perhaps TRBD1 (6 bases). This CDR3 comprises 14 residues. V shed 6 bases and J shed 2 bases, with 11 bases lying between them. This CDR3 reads CASREAGGNQPQHF. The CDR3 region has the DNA TGTGCCAGCAGAGAAGCAGGGGGCAATCAGCCCCAGCATTTT.

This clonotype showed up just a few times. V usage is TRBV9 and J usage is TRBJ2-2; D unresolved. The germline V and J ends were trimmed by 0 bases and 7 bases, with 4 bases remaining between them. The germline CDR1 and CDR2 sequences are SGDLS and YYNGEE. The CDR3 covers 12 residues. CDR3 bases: TGTGCCAGCAGCGTAGATGACGGGGAGCTGTTTTTT. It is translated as CASSVDDGELFF.

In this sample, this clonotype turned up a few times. The CDR3 DNA is TGTGCCAGTAGTTTCGGACAGGCGACTAGCACAGATACGCAGTATTTT. Residues: CASSFGQATSTDTQYF. V gene TRBV19 combines with J gene TRBJ2-3; 7 bases are a match to TRBD1. Germline CDR1 reads LNHDA; CDR2 reads SQIVND (reference sequence). V shed 5 bases and J 0 bases; nucleotides not matched to a gene: 8. The CDR3 runs 16 residues.